Each of the 32 T cell receptor beta chains below was sequenced from the same sample in a study of blood T cell repertoires in COVID-19. Using immunoSEQ multiplex PCR, the repertoire was profiled, and TCRdb retains in-frame clones only, with some absent. The sample gives around 200,000 clones, about 85% of which show up once; under 3% is in the top ten. The specimen sequenced was PBMCs or T cells enriched from blood (not recorded which). The receptors were sampled from a woman in her twenties or thirties who had recovered from COVID-19.

This chain uses TRBV4-3 with TRBJ1-3; TRBD1 might be the D (6 bases). Trimming left V 2 bases short and J 0 bases short, with 14 bases between. Germline V gene lookup returns CDR1 LGHNA and CDR2 YSLEER. This CDR3 spans 17 amino acids. CDR3 sequence reads: CASSQMLQGSSGNTIYF. For the CDR3, the DNA is TGCGCCAGCAGCCAAATGCTGCAGGGGAGCTCTGGAAACACCATATATTTT.

The V call is TRBV19, the J call TRBJ2-2; D may be TRBD1 (5 bases). This CDR3 has 14 residues. CDR1 and CDR2 (germline): LNHDA, SQIVND (reference sequence). Trimming shortened V by 8 bases and J by 0 bases, and 10 bases separated the two germline ends. The CDR3 DNA follows: TGTGCCAGTGCCAAAGGGGCGAACACCGGGGAGCTGTTTTTT. It translates to CASAKGANTGELFF. Full variable domain (missing parts from reference TRBV19 and TRBJ2-2): DGGITQSPKYLFRKEGQNVTLSCEQNLNHDAMYWYRQDPGQGLRLIYYSQIVNDFQKGDIAEGYSVSREKKESFPLTVTSAQKNPTAFYLCASAKGANTGELFFGEGSRLTVL.

In its sample, this clone was seen once. The J gene is TRBJ1-6, the V gene TRBV19; perhaps TRBD1 as D (5 bases). The V end was cut by 5 bases, the J end by 8 bases, with 19 bases between. Germline CDR1 is LNHDA and CDR2 is SQIVND (reference sequence). This CDR3 has 16 amino acids. DNA of the CDR3: TGTGCCAGTAGTCCCCCCACGGGACGGGGGGATTCACCCCTCCACTTT. It yields the protein CASSPPTGRGDSPLHF.

The genes are TRBV7-3 and TRBJ2-2; D ambiguous. This CDR3 region has 15 residues. V was trimmed by 4 bases and J by 0 bases, leaving 9 bases between them. Germline loops: CDR1 SGHTA, CDR2 FQGTGA. CDR3 bases: TGTGCCAGCAGCTCCAACATCGCGAACACCGGGGAGCTGTTTTTT. Its translation: CASSSNIANTGELFF.

The table lists this clone with a count of one. The chain links TRBV10-2 to TRBJ2-3; 9 bases align to TRBD2. The CDR3 has 14 amino acids. V lost 6 bases and J lost 4; bases outside the gene matches: 5. CDR1 is WSHSY, CDR2 SAAADI, per germline. Here the CDR3 reads CASRKGGGADTQYF. The DNA for the CDR3 is TGCGCCAGCAGGAAGGGCGGGGGGGCAGATACGCAGTATTTT.

The chain is built from TRBV5-8 and TRBJ1-4; 7 bases are shared with TRBD1. V trimming: 5 bases; J trimming: 7 bases; junction bases outside the gene matches: 8. Germline CDR1 and CDR2: SGHTS and YDEGEE. The CDR3 totals 14 residues. For the CDR3, the DNA is TGTGCCAGCAGTTCAAGGGGGCTTTCTGAAAAACTGTTTTTT. Translating it yields CASSSRGLSEKLFF.

CDR3 residues: CASSLRSGQINQPQHF. CDR3 nucleotide sequence: TGTGCCAGCAGCTTGAGGTCGGGACAGATCAATCAGCCCCAGCATTTT. This chain connects TRBV5-8 to TRBJ1-5; 7 bases match TRBD1. CDR3 length: 16 residues. V lost 1 base, J lost 3 bases, and 7 bases stayed unmatched. The germline V gene has CDR1 SGHTS and CDR2 YDEGEE.

The CDR3 protein is CASSVSSGGANYGYTF. CDR3 nucleotide sequence: TGTGCCAGCAGTGTCTCATCAGGGGGAGCTAACTATGGCTACACCTTC. The chain joins TRBV25-1 to TRBJ1-2; the match to TRBD1 covers 7 bases. The V gene's germline CDR1 is MGHDK and CDR2 SYGVNS. This CDR3 contains 16 residues. V shed 4 bases and J 0 bases; nucleotides not matched to a gene: 8.

V is TRBV5-1 and J is TRBJ2-1, with 7 bases aligning to TRBD2. Germline values: CDR1 SGHRS, CDR2 YFSETQ. CDR3 length: 14 amino acids. Trimming at V came to 9 bases and at J to 7 bases, leaving 13 bases not matched to a gene. The CDR3 loop reads CATRLAGVSNEQFF. DNA for the CDR3: TGCGCCACGCGCCTGGCGGGGGTTAGTAATGAGCAGTTCTTC.

This chain uses TRBV12-5 with TRBJ1-2; 8 positions agree with TRBD1. The CDR3 runs 14 residues. Trimming cost V 4 bases and J 7 bases; bases outside gene matches: 8. Germline CDR1 is LGHNT and CDR2 is FRNRAP. The CDR3 sequence is CASGWQGADSGYTF. DNA for the CDR3: TGTGCTAGTGGTTGGCAGGGGGCTGACTCTGGCTACACCTTC.

The CDR3 sequence: CASSLEVSGQGADTEAFF. Here the CDR3 DNA reads TGCGCCAGCAGCTTGGAGGTCTCGGGACAGGGGGCGGACACTGAAGCTTTCTTT. The chain carries TRBV5-1 and TRBJ1-1; 12 bases are shared with TRBD1. From germline, CDR1 is SGHRS and CDR2 YFSETQ. V lost 0 bases and J lost 3; bases outside the gene matches: 9. The CDR3 is 18 residues long.

This clone has just one count. The gene calls are TRBV5-1 and TRBJ2-3, with 9 bases lining up with TRBD2. Germline V CDR1 and CDR2: SGHRS, YFSETQ. The CDR3 runs 16 residues. The trim removed 4 bases at V and 5 bases at J, leaving 11 bases unmatched. The CDR3 region is CASSPRAGGRGDTQYF. The CDR3 nucleotides are TGCGCCAGCAGCCCCCGTGCGGGGGGGCGTGGAGATACGCAGTATTTT.

The rearrangement links TRBV5-1 to TRBJ2-2; D remains unclear. This CDR3 has 15 residues. V lost 0 bases, J lost 3 bases, and 9 bases lay in between. Looked up from germline, CDR1 is SGHRS and CDR2 is YFSETQ. The DNA of the CDR3 is TGCGCCAGCAGCTTGGTGGTCGAGTACACCGGGGAGCTGTTTTTT. As protein: CASSLVVEYTGELFF.

V and J are TRBV3-1 (or the pseudogene TRBV3-2) and TRBJ1-2; perhaps TRBD1 as D (5 bases). Germline values: CDR1 LGHDT, CDR2 YNNKEL (reference sequence). This CDR3 contains 15 residues. The ends were cut back, 1 base at V and 4 bases at J, with 13 bases in the middle. CDR3: CASSQGSGLSYGYTF. The CDR3 bases are TGTGCCAGCAGCCAAGGGTCAGGGCTTAGCTATGGCTACACCTTC.

The chain carries TRBV7-9 and TRBJ2-7, with D maybe TRBD2 (6 bases). V lost 0 bases and J lost 6, with 9 bases in between. Germline CDR1 is SEHNR and CDR2 is FQNEAQ (reference sequence). The CDR3 spans 13 residues. CDR3 bases: TGTGCCAGCAGCTTAGCGCAGGGAGGCGAGCAGTACTTC. This encodes CASSLAQGGEQYF.

J is TRBJ1-1 and V is TRBV4-2; a possible D gene is TRBD1 (6 bases). Germline V lookup: CDR1 LGHNA, CDR2 YNFKEQ. Trimming left V 8 bases short and J 4 bases short, with 20 bases between. This CDR3 is built from 15 residues. The chain's CDR3 is CASGVYRDFSTEAFF. The CDR3, as DNA: TGTGCCAGCGGGGTATACAGGGATTTTAGCACTGAAGCTTTCTTT.

The chain is built from TRBV5-4 and TRBJ2-7; 7 nucleotides line up with TRBD2. After removal of 3 bases from V and 2 bases from J, the junction contained 8 bases not matched to a gene. Germline CDR1 and CDR2: SGHNT and YYREEE (reference sequence). CDR3 length: 15 residues. The CDR3 spells CASSSPRGVTYEQYF. CDR3 coding DNA: TGTGCCAGCAGCTCCCCCCGGGGGGTCACCTACGAGCAGTACTTC.

The J gene is TRBJ2-5, the V gene TRBV5-1; 10 nucleotides match TRBD1. The CDR3 has 14 residues. CDR1 SGHRS and CDR2 YFSETQ come from the germline V gene. The J segment lost 4 bases and the V segment lost 4 bases, leaving 4 bases of the junction unmatched. The CDR3 protein is CASSPTGGVETQYF. CDR3 coding DNA: TGCGCCAGCAGCCCGACAGGGGGCGTAGAGACCCAGTACTTC.

The chain couples TRBV6-2 or TRBV6-3 to TRBJ2-1, with 9 bases that match TRBD2. CDR1 MNHEY and CDR2 SVGEGT come from the germline V gene. This CDR3 has 14 amino acids. V lost 5 bases to trimming and J lost 7 bases; unmatched junction nucleotides: 6. The CDR3 bases are TGTGCCAGCAGTGTTAGCGGGGGTTATAATGAGCAGTTCTTC. It is translated as CASSVSGGYNEQFF.

The V and J genes are TRBV18 and TRBJ2-5; TRBD1 matches 8 bases. This CDR3 is 15 amino acids long. V shed 6 bases, J shed 5 bases, and the junction held 11 bases outside the gene matches. Per the germline V gene, CDR1 is KGHSH and CDR2 is LQKENI. For the CDR3, the DNA is TGTGCCAGCTCCCCTAAGGCAGGGGGCGTTGAGACCCAGTACTTC. It translates to CASSPKAGGVETQYF.

The chain is built from TRBV7-9 and TRBJ2-3; 8 positions match TRBD2. The CDR3 totals 16 residues. Germline CDR1 is SEHNR and CDR2 is FQNEAQ (reference sequence). V was pared by 5 bases and J by 3 bases, with 10 bases of the junction left unmatched. CDR3 in DNA: TGTGCCAGCAGCCCCCCGAGTAGCGGGGAAACAGATACGCAGTATTTT. It yields the protein CASSPPSSGETDTQYF.

This chain uses TRBV4-2 with TRBJ2-3; unclear D gene. Deletions cut 0 bases from V and 6 bases from J, with 25 bases between. Germline lookup yields CDR1 LGHNA and CDR2 YNFKEQ. The CDR3 contains 19 residues. The CDR3: CASSQDRSETGSEMDTQYF. The CDR3 coding sequence is TGTGCCAGCAGCCAAGATAGATCGGAGACTGGTTCGGAGATGGATACGCAGTATTTT.

The rearrangement uses TRBV15 and TRBJ1-5; weak D call: TRBD1 (5 bases). Germline V gene data show CDR1 as LNHNV and CDR2 as YYDKDF (reference sequence). The CDR3 sequence is 13 residues long. V was shortened by 2 bases and J by 6 bases, with 8 bases between the two germline ends. The chain's CDR3 is CATSRQGLQPQHF. The CDR3 nucleotides read TGTGCCACCAGCAGACAGGGTCTTCAGCCCCAGCATTTT.

This chain connects TRBV4-1 to TRBJ2-5; TRBD1 matches 7 bases. Germline V gene data show CDR1 as MGHRA and CDR2 as YSYEKL. J was trimmed by 2 bases and V by 4 bases; bases with no gene match: 7. This CDR3 comprises 15 residues. CDR3 nucleotides: TGCGCCAGCAGCCCTCGAGACAGGGCTCAAGAGACCCAGTACTTC. Protein sequence: CASSPRDRAQETQYF.

The CDR3: CASSLGDRLTEAFF. DNA of the CDR3: TGTGCCAGCAGTCTCGGGGACAGGCTCACTGAAGCTTTCTTT. The chain recombines TRBV25-1 with TRBJ1-1; 8 bases are shared with TRBD1. The CDR3 runs 14 residues. The germline V gene has CDR1 MGHDK and CDR2 SYGVNS. V dropped 5 bases and J dropped 4; count of bases not matched to a gene: 6. The whole variable domain, filled in from reference TRBV25-1 and TRBJ1-1, reads EADIYQTPRYLVIGTGKKITLECSQTMGHDKMYWYQQDPGMELHLIHYSYGVNSTEKGDLSSESTVSRIRTEHFPLTLESARPSHTSQYLCASSLGDRLTEAFFGQGTRLTVV.

This clone was detected once. The V and J genes are TRBV7-2 and TRBJ2-5; 8 bases are shared with TRBD2. The CDR3 sequence is 14 residues long. The germline V gene has CDR1 SGHTA and CDR2 FQGNSA. V was clipped by 5 bases and J by 3 bases; unmatched bases: 5. CDR3 nucleotide sequence: TGTGCCAGCAGCCGCGGGGGGTCCAAAGAGACCCAGTACTTC. It codes for CASSRGGSKETQYF. Supplemented by reference TRBV7-2 and TRBJ2-5, the full variable domain reads GAGVSQSPSNKVTEKGKDVELRCDPISGHTALYWYRQSLGQGLEFLIYFQGNSAPDKSGLPSDRFSAERTGGSVSTLTIQRTQQEDSAVYLCASSRGGSKETQYFGPGTRLLVL.

This chain connects TRBV27 to TRBJ2-3; D is possibly TRBD2 (6 bases). Trimming cost V 5 bases and J 4 bases, with 28 bases left between them. Germline V gives CDR1 MNHEY, CDR2 SMNVEV (reference sequence). The CDR3 contains 19 residues. The CDR3 reads CASSTYWGWGVQRADTQYF. The CDR3 DNA reads as TGTGCCAGCAGTACATATTGGGGGTGGGGGGTTCAGAGGGCAGATACGCAGTATTTT.

J is TRBJ1-6 and V is TRBV7-8; no firm D call. Per germline, CDR1 SGHVS and CDR2 FQNEAQ. CDR3 size: 13 residues. V lost 3 bases, J lost 10 bases, and 10 bases lay in between. The CDR3 loop is CASSFSISSPLHF. The CDR3 bases are TGTGCCAGCAGCTTTAGCATTAGCTCACCCCTCCACTTT.

V is TRBV27 and J is TRBJ2-7, with D maybe TRBD2 (5 bases). Deletions cut 3 bases from V and 1 base from J, with 10 bases between. CDR3 size: 14 residues. The germline gives CDR1 MNHEY, CDR2 SMNVEV (reference sequence). CDR3 sequence reads: CASSFGETSYEQYF. The CDR3 DNA follows: TGTGCCAGCAGTTTCGGGGAGACATCCTACGAGCAGTACTTC.

The chain recombines TRBV19 with TRBJ1-4; 8 bases agree with TRBD1. Germline CDR1 reads LNHDA; CDR2 reads SQIVND (reference sequence). The CDR3 has 15 residues. V was clipped by 2 bases and J by 8 bases; unmatched bases: 7. The CDR3 region is CASSISRTGSEKLFF. The CDR3 nucleotides read TGTGCCAGTAGTATAAGCCGGACAGGGTCCGAAAAACTGTTTTTT.

This sequence joins TRBV14 and TRBJ2-2; D is unresolved. From germline, CDR1 is SGHDN and CDR2 FVKESK. There are 12 residues in the CDR3. Trimming pared 4 bases from V and 5 bases from J, leaving 5 bases between. The CDR3 DNA sequence: TGTGCCAGCAGCCCCCTTACCGGGGAGCTGTTTTTT. Protein product: CASSPLTGELFF.

V usage is TRBV19 and J usage is TRBJ1-2; no firm D call. The V gene's germline CDR1 is LNHDA and CDR2 SQIVND (reference sequence). Trimming left V 10 bases short and J 8 bases short, with 14 bases between. The CDR3 is made up of 11 amino acids. CDR3 bases: TGTGCCACCAAACAAACGTGGGGCTACACCTTC. This sequence encodes CATKQTWGYTF.